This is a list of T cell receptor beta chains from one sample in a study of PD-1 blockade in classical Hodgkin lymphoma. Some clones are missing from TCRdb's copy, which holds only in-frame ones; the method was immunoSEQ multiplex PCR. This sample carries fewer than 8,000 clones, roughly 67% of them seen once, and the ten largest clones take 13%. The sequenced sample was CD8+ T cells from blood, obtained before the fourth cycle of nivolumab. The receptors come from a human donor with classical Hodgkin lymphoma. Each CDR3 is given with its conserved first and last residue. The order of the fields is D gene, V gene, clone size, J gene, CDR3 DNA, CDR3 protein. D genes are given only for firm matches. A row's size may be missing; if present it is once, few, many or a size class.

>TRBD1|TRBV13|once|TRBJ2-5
TGTGCCAGTTACGACAGGGGGTTTCGAGAGACCCAGTACTTC
CASYDRGFRETQYF
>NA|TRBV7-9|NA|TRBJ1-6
TGTGCCAGCAGCTCAGACCCTAAGATAGATTCACCCCTCCACTTT
CASSSDPKIDSPLHF
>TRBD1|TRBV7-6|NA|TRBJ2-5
TGTGCCAGCAGCTTCTTTCGAGACAGGGGGCCTCAAGAGACCCAGTACTTC
CASSFFRDRGPQETQYF
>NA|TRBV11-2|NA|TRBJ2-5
TGTGCCAGCAGCTCCCCAGTTAAAGAGACCCAGTACTTC
CASSSPVKETQYF
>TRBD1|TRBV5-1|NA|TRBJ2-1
TGCGCCAGCAGCTCCCGACAGGGGACCAACAATGAGCAGTTCTTC
CASSSRQGTNNEQFF
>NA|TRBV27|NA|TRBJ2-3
TGTGCCAGCAGTTTAGGCAGGGCGGAGCAGTATTTT
CASSLGRAEQYF
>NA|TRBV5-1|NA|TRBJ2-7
TGCGCCAGCAGCTGGACCTGGGGGACCTACGAGCAGTACTTC
CASSWTWGTYEQYF
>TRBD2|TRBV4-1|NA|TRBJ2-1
TGCGCCAGCAGCCGGAATAGCGGGGGGGCGGGCAATGAGCAGTTCTTC
CASSRNSGGAGNEQFF
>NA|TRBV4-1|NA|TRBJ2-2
TGCGCCAGCAGCCAAGATGCGGCAGGACTCACCGGGGAGCTGTTTTTT
CASSQDAAGLTGELFF
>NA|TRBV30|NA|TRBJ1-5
TGTGCCTGGAGTGCAGAGGGGACTCAGCCCCAGCATTTT
CAWSAEGTQPQHF
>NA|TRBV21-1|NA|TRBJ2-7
TGTGCCAGCAGCAAAGGGCCGACAGGGAACTACGAGCAGTACTTC
CASSKGPTGNYEQYF
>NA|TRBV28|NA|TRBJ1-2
TGTGCCAGCAGTCTTACACCAAACACTAACTATGGCTACACCTTC
CASSLTPNTNYGYTF
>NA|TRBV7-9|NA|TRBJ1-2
TGTGCCGGCAGCTTTTCCACAACTAACTATGGCTACACCTTC
CAGSFSTTNYGYTF
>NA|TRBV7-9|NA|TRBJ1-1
TGTGCCAGCACCAAAACGGTGAACACTGAAGCTTTCTTT
CASTKTVNTEAFF
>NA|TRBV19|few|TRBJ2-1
TGTGCCAGTAGTACTGAGGGTGATGAGCAGTTCTTC
CASSTEGDEQFF
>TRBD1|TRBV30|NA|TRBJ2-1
TGTGCCTGGAGTGACAGGGGCCGCTACAATGAGCAGTTCTTC
CAWSDRGRYNEQFF
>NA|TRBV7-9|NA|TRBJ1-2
TGTGCCAGCAGCTTACAATCGGGGAAAACTAACTATGGCTACACCTTC
CASSLQSGKTNYGYTF
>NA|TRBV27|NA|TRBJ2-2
TGTGCCAGCAGTCCCCTCACCGGGGAGCTGTTTTTT
CASSPLTGELFF
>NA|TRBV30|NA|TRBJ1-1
TGTGCCTGGACCCCAAGGGTTTTTTCTGGGGACACTGAAGCTTTCTTT
CAWTPRVFSGDTEAFF
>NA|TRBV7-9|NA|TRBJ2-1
TGTGCCAGCAGCTTAAGCGAGAGCTCCTACAATGAGCAGTTCTTC
CASSLSESSYNEQFF
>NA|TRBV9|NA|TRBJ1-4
TGTGCCAGCAGCGTAGACGGCCTGGGGGAAAAACTGTTTTTT
CASSVDGLGEKLFF
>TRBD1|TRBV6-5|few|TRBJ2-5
TGTGCCAGCGGGCCAGGGGGTGGGGAGACCCAGTACTTC
CASGPGGGETQYF
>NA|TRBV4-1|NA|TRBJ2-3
TGCGCCAGCACCCGTTCTTACCCTGAGGCTCCCACAGATACGCAGTATTTT
CASTRSYPEAPTDTQYF
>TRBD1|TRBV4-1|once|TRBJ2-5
TGCGCCAGCAGCCAAGATAGGGACAGGGGAGAGACCCAGTACTTC
CASSQDRDRGETQYF
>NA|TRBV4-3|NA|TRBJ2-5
TGCGCCAGCAGCCAAGAAGGGGGGGGGAGGACCCAGTACTTC
CASSQEGGGRTQYF
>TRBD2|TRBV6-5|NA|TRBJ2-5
TGTGCCAGCAGTTACTCTGCTAGCGGGCCCCAAGAGACCCAGTACTTC
CASSYSASGPQETQYF
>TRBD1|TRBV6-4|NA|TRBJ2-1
TGTGCCAGCAGTTGGGACAGCTCCTACAATGAGCAGTTCTTC
CASSWDSSYNEQFF
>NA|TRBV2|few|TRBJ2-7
TGTGCCAGCAGTGTTTTAGCCTACGAGCAGTACTTC
CASSVLAYEQYF
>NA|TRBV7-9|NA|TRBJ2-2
TGTGCCAGCAGCTTTGTGGACACCGGGGAGCTGTTTTTT
CASSFVDTGELFF
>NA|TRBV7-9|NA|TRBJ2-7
TGTGCCAGCAGCTTAGGGCGCGGCGAGCAGTACTTC
CASSLGRGEQYF
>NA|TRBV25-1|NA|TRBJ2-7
TGTGCCAGCAGTGAAGGCAGATACGAGCAGTACTTC
CASSEGRYEQYF
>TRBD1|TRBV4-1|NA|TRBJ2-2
TGCGCCAGCAGCGAATACCTTGGACTGACAGGGGGCGGGAACACCGGGGAGCTGTTTTTT
CASSEYLGLTGGGNTGELFF
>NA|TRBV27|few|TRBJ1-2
TGTGCCAGCAGTTATACAGGGCACTACGATGGCTACACCTTC
CASSYTGHYDGYTF
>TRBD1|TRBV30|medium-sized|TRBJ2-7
TGTGCCTGGATGCGGACAGGGGGCTACGAGCAGTACTTC
CAWMRTGGYEQYF
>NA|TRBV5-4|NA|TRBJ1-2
TGTGCCAGCAGCTTGGAGCGTAGGTTAATTACAGCTAACTATGGCTACACCTTC
CASSLERRLITANYGYTF
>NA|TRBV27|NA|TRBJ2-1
TGTGCCAGCAGTTTTTCGGGATTTCAAAATGAGCAGTTCTTC
CASSFSGFQNEQFF
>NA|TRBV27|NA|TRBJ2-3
TGTGCCAGCAGTTTTGTTCGGGGAGATACGCAGTATTTT
CASSFVRGDTQYF
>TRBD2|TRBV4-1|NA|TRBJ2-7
TGCGCCAGCAGCCAAATAGCGGGAGGTGACTACGAGCAGTACTTC
CASSQIAGGDYEQYF
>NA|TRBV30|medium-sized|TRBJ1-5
TGTGCCTGGAGTGAGGACCCTAGCAATCAGCCCCAGCATTTT
CAWSEDPSNQPQHF
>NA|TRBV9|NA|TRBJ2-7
TGTGCCAGCAGCGCCCATGGGGACGATTTTATAGGGCAGTACTTC
CASSAHGDDFIGQYF
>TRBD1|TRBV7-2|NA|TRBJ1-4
TGTGCCAGCAGCTCTCAGGGGGCGCATGAAAAACTGTTTTTT
CASSSQGAHEKLFF
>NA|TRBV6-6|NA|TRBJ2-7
TGTGCCAGCAGTCTCGCCTCCTACGAGCAGTACTTC
CASSLASYEQYF
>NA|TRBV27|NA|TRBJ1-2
TGTGCCAGCAGTTTCGCTGGAGGGGTGAGAGGCTACACCTTC
CASSFAGGVRGYTF
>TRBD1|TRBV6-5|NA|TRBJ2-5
TGTGCCAGCAGTTACTCGCCCAGGGGGCAAGAGACCCAGTACTTC
CASSYSPRGQETQYF
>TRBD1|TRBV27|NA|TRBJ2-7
TGTGCCAGCAGTCCGAAGCCAGGACAGGGGTCCGAGCAGTACTTC
CASSPKPGQGSEQYF
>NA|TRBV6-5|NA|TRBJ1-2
TGTGCCAGCAGTTACCCCAGCGGGGGCGCGGACTATGGCTACACCTTC
CASSYPSGGADYGYTF
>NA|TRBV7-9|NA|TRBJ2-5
TGTGCCAGCATTTTATTAACGAGGGGGGGCGGATCAGAGACCCAGTACTTC
CASILLTRGGGSETQYF
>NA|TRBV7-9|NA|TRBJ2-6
TGTGCCAGCAGCCCTCCTGGGTTTTCGTCTGGGGCCAACGTCCTGACTTTC
CASSPPGFSSGANVLTF
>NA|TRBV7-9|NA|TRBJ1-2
TGTGCCAGCAGCTTGGGACGGTCCGTAGCTAACTATGGCTACACCTTC
CASSLGRSVANYGYTF
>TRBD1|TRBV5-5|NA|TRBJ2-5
TGTGCCAGCAGCTTCGCGACAGGGGGCTTTGAGGGGGAGACCCAGTACTTC
CASSFATGGFEGETQYF
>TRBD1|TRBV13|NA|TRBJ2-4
TGTGCCAGCAGCGACAGGGGGTCCAAAAACATTCAGTACTTC
CASSDRGSKNIQYF